What follows is one TCR beta chain and its context. Its specificity is unknown. The CDR3 is cut off 3 residues early in the read; its end comes from the germline J gene. The sample originates from a study of Tregs in tolerant kidney transplant recipients. Study-wide background: Recipients received nonmyeloablative bone marrow transplants from related graft donors, with transient mixed chimerism.

CDR1 is KGHSH and CDR2 is LQKENI in the germline V gene. Trimming removed 3 bases from V and 4 bases from J; junction bases left unmatched: 9. There are 16 residues in the CDR3. Overall study findings and caveats: In tolerant patients, donor-specific Tregs outgrew total Tregs, suggesting antigen-driven expansion.

TCRdb's table, derived via immunoSEQ multiplex PCR, lists solely in-frame clones and lacks some. In all, the sample yields about 48,000 clones. The sequencing used CD4+ T cells from blood, collected before the transplant. The V call is TRBV18, the J call TRBJ1-2; 9 positions match TRBD1. The TCR was taken from a human donor who received a combined kidney and bone marrow transplant. CDR3 loop: CASSPEGQGVTYGYTF. CDR3 DNA (partial): TGTGCCAGCTCACCCGAGGGACAGGGCGTAACCTATGGC.